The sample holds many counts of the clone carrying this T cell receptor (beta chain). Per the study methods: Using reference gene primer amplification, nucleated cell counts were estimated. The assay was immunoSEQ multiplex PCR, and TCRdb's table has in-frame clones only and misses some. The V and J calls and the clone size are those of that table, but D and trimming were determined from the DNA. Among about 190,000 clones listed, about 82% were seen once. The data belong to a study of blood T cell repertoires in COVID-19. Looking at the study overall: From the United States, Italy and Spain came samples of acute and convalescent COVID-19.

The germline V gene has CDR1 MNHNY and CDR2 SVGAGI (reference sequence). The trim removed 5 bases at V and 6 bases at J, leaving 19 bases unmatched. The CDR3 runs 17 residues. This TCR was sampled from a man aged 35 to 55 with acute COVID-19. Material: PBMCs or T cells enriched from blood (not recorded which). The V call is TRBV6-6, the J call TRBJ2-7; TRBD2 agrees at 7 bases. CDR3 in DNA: TGTGCCAGCAGTCGGGGCCGCGGGGGAGGGAGATTAGGCGAGCAGTACTTC. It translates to CASSRGRGGGRLGEQYF.